The rows below give T cell receptor beta chains drawn from one sample of a study of cytomegalovirus exposure and HLA in healthy donors. Here immunoSEQ multiplex PCR was the method, and the copy in TCRdb shows in-frame clones only, minus some. In the table there are 150,000 to 200,000 clones, 85% to 90% of which are singletons. Sequencing used PBMCs. These receptors all stem from a woman between 18 and 29 years old in good health and CMV-seropositive. CDR3s include the opening cysteine and the closing phenylalanine or tryptophan. D genes are given only for firm matches. Size is omitted from some rows. Given values are once, few, many or a class for expanded clones.

cdr3_length d_call j_call v_call clone_size cdr3_aa cdr3_nt
14 TRBD2 TRBJ2-1 TRBV5-1 - CASSPHLRGDEQFF TGCGCCAGCAGCCCCCACCTCCGGGGGGATGAGCAGTTCTTC
18 TRBD2 TRBJ2-1 TRBV11-2 - CASSSLIRLAGSYNEQFF TGTGCCAGCAGCTCTCTAATAAGACTAGCGGGGTCCTACAATGAGCAGTTCTTC
16 TRBD1 TRBJ2-4 TRBV2 few CASSGRGQGARNIQYF TGTGCCAGCAGTGGTAGGGGACAGGGGGCTAGGAACATTCAGTACTTC
13 - TRBJ1-5 TRBV4-2 - CASSQDRFQPQHF TGTGCCAGCAGCCAAGATCGTTTTCAGCCCCAGCATTTT
12 - TRBJ2-2 TRBV28 - CASCGYLGELFF TGTGCCAGCTGCGGGTACCTCGGGGAGCTGTTTTTT
11 - TRBJ2-7 TRBV7-9 once CASSLLSEQYF TGTGCCAGCAGCTTACTGTCGGAGCAGTACTTC
13 - TRBJ2-6 TRBV6-5 - CASSLAGANVLTF TGTGCCAGCAGTTTAGCTGGGGCCAACGTCCTGACTTTC
12 - TRBJ1-1 TRBV18 - CASSRQNTEAFF TGTGCCAGCTCACGACAGAACACTGAAGCTTTCTTT
15 - TRBJ2-2 TRBV5-1 - CASSLEGVITGELFF TGCGCCAGCAGCTTAGAGGGGGTGATCACCGGGGAGCTGTTTTTT
15 - TRBJ2-5 TRBV15 - CATSRDLGLQETQYF TGTGCCACCAGCAGAGATCTGGGACTCCAAGAGACCCAGTACTTC
15 TRBD1 TRBJ1-2 TRBV6-1 - CASSVDRGGYYGYTF TGTGCCAGCAGTGTGGACAGGGGAGGATACTATGGCTACACCTTC
14 TRBD2 TRBJ2-1 TRBV29-1 - CSAQLAGGPNEQFF TGCAGCGCGCAACTAGCGGGAGGACCTAATGAGCAGTTCTTC